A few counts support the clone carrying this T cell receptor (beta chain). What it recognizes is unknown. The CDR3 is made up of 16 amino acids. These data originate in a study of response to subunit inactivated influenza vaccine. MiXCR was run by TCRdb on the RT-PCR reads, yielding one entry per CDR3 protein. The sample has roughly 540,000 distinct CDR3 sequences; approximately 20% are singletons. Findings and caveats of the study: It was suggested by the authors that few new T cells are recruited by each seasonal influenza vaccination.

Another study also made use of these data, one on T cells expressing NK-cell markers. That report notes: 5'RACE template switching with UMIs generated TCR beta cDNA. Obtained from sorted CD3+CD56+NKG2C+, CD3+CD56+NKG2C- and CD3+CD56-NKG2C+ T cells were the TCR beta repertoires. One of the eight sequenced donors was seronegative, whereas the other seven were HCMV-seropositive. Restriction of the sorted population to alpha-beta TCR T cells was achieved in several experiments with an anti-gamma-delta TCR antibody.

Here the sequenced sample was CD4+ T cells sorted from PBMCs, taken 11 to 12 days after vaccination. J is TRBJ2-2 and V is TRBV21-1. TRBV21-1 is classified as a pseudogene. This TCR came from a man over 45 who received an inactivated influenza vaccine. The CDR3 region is CASVTTRTKNTGELFF. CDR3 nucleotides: TGTGCCAGCGTCACCACAAGGACCAAAAACACCGGGGAGCTGTTTTTT.